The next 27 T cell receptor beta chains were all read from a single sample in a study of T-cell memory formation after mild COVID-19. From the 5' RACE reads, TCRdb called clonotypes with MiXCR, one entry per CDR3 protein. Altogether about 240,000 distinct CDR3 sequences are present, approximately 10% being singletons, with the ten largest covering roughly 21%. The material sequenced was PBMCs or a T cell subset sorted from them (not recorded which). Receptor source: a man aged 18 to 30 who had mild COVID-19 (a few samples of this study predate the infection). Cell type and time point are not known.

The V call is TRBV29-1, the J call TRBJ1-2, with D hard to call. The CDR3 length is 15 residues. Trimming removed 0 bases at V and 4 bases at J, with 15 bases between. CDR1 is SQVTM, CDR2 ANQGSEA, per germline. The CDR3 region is CSVEDFGRIGYGYTF. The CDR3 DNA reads TGCAGCGTTGAAGACTTCGGGCGGATCGGCTATGGCTACACCTTC.

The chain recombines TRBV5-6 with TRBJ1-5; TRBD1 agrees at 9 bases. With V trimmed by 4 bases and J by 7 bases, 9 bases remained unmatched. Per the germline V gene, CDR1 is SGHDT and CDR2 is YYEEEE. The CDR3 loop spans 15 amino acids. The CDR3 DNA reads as TGTGCCAGCAGCCCGACAGGGGGAGGTGGACAGCCCCAGCATTTT. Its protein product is CASSPTGGGGQPQHF.

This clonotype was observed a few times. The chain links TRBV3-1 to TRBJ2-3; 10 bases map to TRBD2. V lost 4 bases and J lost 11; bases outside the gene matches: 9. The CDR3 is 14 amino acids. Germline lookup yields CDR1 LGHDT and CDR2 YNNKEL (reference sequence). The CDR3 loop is CASSPRRASGGQYF. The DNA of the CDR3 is TGTGCCAGCAGCCCCCGAAGGGCTAGCGGGGGGCAGTATTTT.

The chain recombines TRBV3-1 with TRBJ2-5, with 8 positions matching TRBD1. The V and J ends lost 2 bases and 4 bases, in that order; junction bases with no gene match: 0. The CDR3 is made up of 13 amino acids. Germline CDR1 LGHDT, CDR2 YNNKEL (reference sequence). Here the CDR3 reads CASSQTGGETQYF. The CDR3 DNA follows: TGTGCCAGCAGCCAAACAGGGGGAGAGACCCAGTACTTC.

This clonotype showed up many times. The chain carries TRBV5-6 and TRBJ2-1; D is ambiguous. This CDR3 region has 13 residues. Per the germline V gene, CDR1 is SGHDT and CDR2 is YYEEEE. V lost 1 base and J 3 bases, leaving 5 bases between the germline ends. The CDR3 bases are TGTGCCAGCAGCTTGCTGGGCTACAATGAGCAGTTCTTC. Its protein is CASSLLGYNEQFF.

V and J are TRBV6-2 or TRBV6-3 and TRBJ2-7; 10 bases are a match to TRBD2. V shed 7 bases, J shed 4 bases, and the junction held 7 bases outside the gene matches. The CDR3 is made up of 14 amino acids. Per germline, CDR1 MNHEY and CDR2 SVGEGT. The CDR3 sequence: CASKLAGAGYEQYV. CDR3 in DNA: TGTGCCAGCAAGCTAGCGGGGGCCGGGTACGAGCAGTACGTC.

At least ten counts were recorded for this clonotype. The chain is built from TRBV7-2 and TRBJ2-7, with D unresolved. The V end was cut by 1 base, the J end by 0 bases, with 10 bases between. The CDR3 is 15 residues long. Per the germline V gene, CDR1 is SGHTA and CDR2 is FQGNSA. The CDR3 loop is CASSLGGGISYEQYV. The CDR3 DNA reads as TGTGCCAGCAGCTTAGGTGGTGGGATCTCCTACGAGCAGTACGTC.

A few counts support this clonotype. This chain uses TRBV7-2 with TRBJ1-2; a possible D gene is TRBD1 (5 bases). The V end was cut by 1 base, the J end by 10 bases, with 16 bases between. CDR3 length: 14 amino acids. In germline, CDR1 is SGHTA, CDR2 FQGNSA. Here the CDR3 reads CASSLGRSREDYTF. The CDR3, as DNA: TGTGCCAGCAGCTTAGGTAGGAGCAGGGAGGACTACACCTTC.

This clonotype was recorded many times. CDR3 DNA sequence: TGCAGTGCTAGTCGGCTAGCGGGGAGGTACAATGAGCAGTTCTTC. Protein product: CSASRLAGRYNEQFF. This chain joins TRBV20-1 and TRBJ2-1; 9 bases match TRBD2. CDR1 DFQATT and CDR2 SNEGSKA come from the germline V gene (reference sequence). This CDR3 comprises 15 residues. J gave up 4 bases and V 3 bases, and 7 bases lay outside the gene matches.

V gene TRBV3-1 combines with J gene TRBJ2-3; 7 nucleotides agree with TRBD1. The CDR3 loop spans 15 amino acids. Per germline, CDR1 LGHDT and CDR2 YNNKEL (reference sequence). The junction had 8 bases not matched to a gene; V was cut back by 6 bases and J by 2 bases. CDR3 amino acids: CASRPGQRHTDTQYF. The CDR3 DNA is TGTGCCAGCAGACCGGGACAGAGACACACAGATACGCAGTATTTT.

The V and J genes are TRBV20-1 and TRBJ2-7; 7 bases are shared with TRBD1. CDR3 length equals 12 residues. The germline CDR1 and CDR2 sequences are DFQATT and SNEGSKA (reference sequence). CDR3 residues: CTIQGKGYEQYV. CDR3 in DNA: TGCACGATACAGGGGAAAGGGTACGAGCAGTACGTC.

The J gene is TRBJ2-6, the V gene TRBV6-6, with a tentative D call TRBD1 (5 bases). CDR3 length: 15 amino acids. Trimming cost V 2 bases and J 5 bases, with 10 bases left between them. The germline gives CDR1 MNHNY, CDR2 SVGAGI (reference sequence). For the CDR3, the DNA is TGTGCCAGCAGTTACGTCCCAGGGAGGGCCAACGTCCTGACTTTC. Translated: CASSYVPGRANVLTF.

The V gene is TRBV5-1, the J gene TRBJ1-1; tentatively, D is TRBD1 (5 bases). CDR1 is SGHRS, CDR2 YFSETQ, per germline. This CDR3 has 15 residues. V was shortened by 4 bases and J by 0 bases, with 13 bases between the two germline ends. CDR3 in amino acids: CASSTGTDMNTEAFF. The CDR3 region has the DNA TGCGCCAGCAGCACCGGGACGGACATGAACACTGAAGCTTTCTTT.

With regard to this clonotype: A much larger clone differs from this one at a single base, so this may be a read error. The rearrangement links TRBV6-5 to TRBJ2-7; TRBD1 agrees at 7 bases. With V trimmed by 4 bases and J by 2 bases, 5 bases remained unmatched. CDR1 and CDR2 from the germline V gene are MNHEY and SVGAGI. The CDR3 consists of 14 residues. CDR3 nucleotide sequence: TGTGCCAGCAGTTTCCGGGACAGACCCTACGAGCAGTACTTC. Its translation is CASSFRDRPYEQYF.

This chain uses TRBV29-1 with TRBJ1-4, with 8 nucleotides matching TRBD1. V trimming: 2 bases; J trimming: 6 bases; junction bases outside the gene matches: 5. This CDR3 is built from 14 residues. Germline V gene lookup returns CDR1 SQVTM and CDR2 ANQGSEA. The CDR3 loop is CSVEIGQGDEKLFF. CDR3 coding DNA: TGCAGCGTTGAAATCGGACAGGGAGATGAAAAACTGTTTTTT.

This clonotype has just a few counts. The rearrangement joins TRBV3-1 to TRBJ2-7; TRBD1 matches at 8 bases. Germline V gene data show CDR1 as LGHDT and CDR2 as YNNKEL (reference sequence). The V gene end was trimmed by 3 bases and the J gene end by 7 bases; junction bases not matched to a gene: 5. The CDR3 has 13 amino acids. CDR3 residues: CASSHPDREEQYF. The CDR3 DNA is TGTGCCAGCAGCCACCCGGACAGGGAGGAGCAGTACTTC.

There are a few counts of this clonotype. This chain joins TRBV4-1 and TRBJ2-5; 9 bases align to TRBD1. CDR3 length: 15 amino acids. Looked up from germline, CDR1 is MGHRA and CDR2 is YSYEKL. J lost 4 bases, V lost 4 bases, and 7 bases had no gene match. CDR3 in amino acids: CASSPHGTGIETQYF. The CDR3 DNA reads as TGCGCCAGCAGCCCACACGGGACAGGGATAGAGACCCAGTACTTC.

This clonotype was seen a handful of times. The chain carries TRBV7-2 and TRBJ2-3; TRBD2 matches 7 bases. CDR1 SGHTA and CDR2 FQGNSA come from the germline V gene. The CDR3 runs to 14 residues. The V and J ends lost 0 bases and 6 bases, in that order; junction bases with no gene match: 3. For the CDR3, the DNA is TGTGCCAGCAGCTTAGCTCGGGGGGTGGATACGCAGTATTTT. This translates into CASSLARGVDTQYF.

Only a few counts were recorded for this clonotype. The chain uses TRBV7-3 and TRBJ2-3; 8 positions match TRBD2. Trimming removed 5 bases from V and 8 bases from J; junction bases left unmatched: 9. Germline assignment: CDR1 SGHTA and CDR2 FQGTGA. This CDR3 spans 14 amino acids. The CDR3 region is CASSLQPGLGTQYF. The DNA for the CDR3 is TGTGCCAGCAGCCTACAGCCGGGACTAGGTACGCAGTATTTT.

The CDR3 protein is CASSPPGRPYEQYF. The DNA of the CDR3 is TGCGCCAGCAGCCCGCCGGGACGGCCTTACGAGCAGTACTTC. V gene TRBV5-1 combines with J gene TRBJ2-7, with D perhaps matching TRBD1 or TRBD2 (5 bases each). The V gene's germline CDR1 is SGHRS and CDR2 YFSETQ. V lost 4 bases and J lost 4, with 15 bases in between. The CDR3 sequence is 14 residues long.

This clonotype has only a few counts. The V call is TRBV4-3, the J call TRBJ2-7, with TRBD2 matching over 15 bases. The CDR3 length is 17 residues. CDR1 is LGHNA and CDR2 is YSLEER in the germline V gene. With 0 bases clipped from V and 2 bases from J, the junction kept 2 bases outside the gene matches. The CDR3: CASSQEWTSGGAYEQYF. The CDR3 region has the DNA TGCGCCAGCAGCCAAGAGTGGACTAGCGGGGGGGCCTACGAGCAGTACTTC.

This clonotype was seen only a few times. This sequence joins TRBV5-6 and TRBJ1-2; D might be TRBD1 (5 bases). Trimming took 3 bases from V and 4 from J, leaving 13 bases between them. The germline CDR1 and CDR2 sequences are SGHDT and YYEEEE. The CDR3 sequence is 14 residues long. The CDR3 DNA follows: TGTGCCAGCAGCTGGGGCCTTTACCCCTATGGCTACACCTTC. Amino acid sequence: CASSWGLYPYGYTF. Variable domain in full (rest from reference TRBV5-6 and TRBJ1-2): DAGVTQSPTHLIKTRGQQVTLRCSPKSGHDTVSWYQQALGQGPQFIFQYYEEEERQRGNFPDRFSGHQFPNYSSELNVNALLLGDSALYLCASSWGLYPYGYTFGSGTRLTVV.

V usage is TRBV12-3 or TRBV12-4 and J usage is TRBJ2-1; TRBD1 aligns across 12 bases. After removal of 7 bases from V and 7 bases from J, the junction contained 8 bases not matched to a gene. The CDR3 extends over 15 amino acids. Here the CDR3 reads CASTSGTGGVNEQFF. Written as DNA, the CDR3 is TGTGCCAGCACCTCCGGGACAGGGGGCGTGAATGAGCAGTTCTTC.

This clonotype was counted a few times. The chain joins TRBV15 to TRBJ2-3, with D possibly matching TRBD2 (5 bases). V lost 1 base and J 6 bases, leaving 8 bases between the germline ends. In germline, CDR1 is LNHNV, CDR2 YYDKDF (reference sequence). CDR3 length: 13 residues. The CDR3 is CATSRVWEDTQYF. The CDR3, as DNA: TGTGCCACCAGCAGAGTCTGGGAGGATACGCAGTATTTT. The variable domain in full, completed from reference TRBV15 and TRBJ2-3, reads DAMVIQNPRYQVTQFGKPVTLSCSQTLNHNVMYWYQQKSSQAPKLLFHYYDKDFNNEADTPDNFQSRRPNTSFCFLDIRSPGLGDTAMYLCATSRVWEDTQYFGPGTRLTVL.

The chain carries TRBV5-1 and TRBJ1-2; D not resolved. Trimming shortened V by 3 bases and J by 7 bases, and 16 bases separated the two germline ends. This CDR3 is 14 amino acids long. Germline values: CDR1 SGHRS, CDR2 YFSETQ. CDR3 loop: CASSSFNGESGYTF. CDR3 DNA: TGCGCCAGCAGCTCGTTTAATGGGGAAAGTGGCTACACCTTC.

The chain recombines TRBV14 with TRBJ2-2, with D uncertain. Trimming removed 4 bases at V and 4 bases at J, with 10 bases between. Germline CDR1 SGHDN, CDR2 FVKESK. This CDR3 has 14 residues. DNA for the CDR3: TGTGCCAGCAGCCGGTTCTTAGGCACCGGGGAGCTGTTTTTT. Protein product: CASSRFLGTGELFF.

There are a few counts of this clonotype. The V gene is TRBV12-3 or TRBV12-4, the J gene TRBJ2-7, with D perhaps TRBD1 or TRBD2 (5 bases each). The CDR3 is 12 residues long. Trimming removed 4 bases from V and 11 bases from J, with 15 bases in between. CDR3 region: CASSSGPRRKYF. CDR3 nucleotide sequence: TGTGCCAGCAGTTCGGGACCACGTCGGAAGTACTTC.